The 23 T cell receptor beta chains given below trace back to one sample, sequenced in a study of siplizumab effects on memory and regulatory T cells. Sequenced by immunoSEQ multiplex PCR; TCRdb stores in-frame clones only, minus some. The table shows some 81,000 clones, with about 95% occurring only once. The sequenced material came from CD8+ T cells sorted from blood. The source of these receptors is a human donor in good health.

This clone was picked up one time. The rearrangement uses TRBV5-4 and TRBJ2-7, with 10 nucleotides matching TRBD2. Germline CDR1 and CDR2: SGHNT and YYREEE (reference sequence). The CDR3 is 14 amino acids. V gave up 3 bases and J gave up 5 bases; unmatched junction bases: 5. DNA of the CDR3: TGTGCCAGCAGCTCGGGACTAGCGATCCACGAGCAGTACTTC. Residues: CASSSGLAIHEQYF.

The V and J genes are TRBV7-6 and TRBJ2-5; possibly TRBD1 for D (5 bases). CDR3 length equals 15 residues. Deletions cut 5 bases from V and 3 bases from J, with 16 bases between. The V gene's germline CDR1 is SGHVS and CDR2 FNYEAQ. CDR3 coding DNA: TGTGCCAGCAGCACGGGTGCCGCAGGGAAAGAGACCCAGTACTTC. It encodes CASSTGAAGKETQYF.

This chain connects TRBV2 to TRBJ1-3; D perhaps matches TRBD1 (5 bases). Trimming pared 7 bases from V and 8 bases from J, leaving 21 bases between. The CDR3 covers 15 residues. The V gene's germline CDR1 is SNHLY and CDR2 FYNNEI. The CDR3 protein is CASISRSGRADTIYF. The CDR3 DNA is TGTGCCAGCATTTCTCGTAGTGGCAGGGCGGACACCATATATTTT.

This sequence joins TRBV6-5 and TRBJ2-1; TRBD2 might be the D (5 bases). Trimming took 0 bases from V and 9 from J, leaving 9 bases between them. Germline V gene sequence: CDR1 MNHEY, CDR2 SVGAGI. The CDR3 has 13 amino acids. The CDR3: CASSYSGVGEQFF. CDR3 DNA sequence: TGTGCCAGCAGTTACTCGGGAGTTGGTGAGCAGTTCTTC.

For the CDR3, the DNA is TGTGCCAGCAGCTTAGTCGGGAGTGGTTACAATGAGCAGTTCTTC. Translation gives CASSLVGSGYNEQFF. The rearrangement joins TRBV7-9 to TRBJ2-1; a weak D match, TRBD2 (6 bases). The CDR3 loop spans 15 amino acids. Trimming took 1 base from V and 4 from J, leaving 11 bases between them. Germline V gene data show CDR1 as SEHNR and CDR2 as FQNEAQ (reference sequence).

This chain connects TRBV9 to TRBJ2-5; D is possibly TRBD2 (5 bases). Per germline, CDR1 SGDLS and CDR2 YYNGEE. Trimming removed 1 base from V and 1 base from J, with 11 bases in between. This CDR3 has 15 residues. CDR3 nucleotides: TGTGCCAGCAGCGTAACCCTCGGGATCCAAGAGACCCAGTACTTC. This gives the protein CASSVTLGIQETQYF.

The chain recombines TRBV29-1 with TRBJ2-1; the D is unclear. Trimming left V 2 bases short and J 4 bases short, with 15 bases between. Germline values: CDR1 SQVTM, CDR2 ANQGSEA. The length of the CDR3 is 15 residues. CDR3 DNA sequence: TGCAGCGTTGAAATCGTGTCGGACCCATACAATGAGCAGTTCTTC. It codes for CSVEIVSDPYNEQFF.

The J gene is TRBJ1-1, the V gene TRBV7-8; 7 bases are shared with TRBD1. The CDR3 covers 14 residues. Per germline, CDR1 SGHVS and CDR2 FQNEAQ. With 1 base clipped from V and 5 bases from J, the junction kept 4 bases outside the gene matches. Here the CDR3 DNA reads TGTGCCAGCAGCTTAGTCCCAGGGGGAACTGAAGCTTTCTTT. Residues: CASSLVPGGTEAFF.

The genes are TRBV28 and TRBJ1-1; D is perhaps TRBD1 (5 bases). Trimming cost V 5 bases and J 3 bases, with 16 bases left between them. Germline-derived CDR1 and CDR2 are MDHEN and SYDVKM. The CDR3 totals 15 residues. The CDR3 bases are TGTGCCAGCAGTCAGGCGGAGGCGGGGGACACTGAAGCTTTCTTT. Translation: CASSQAEAGDTEAFF.

J is TRBJ1-1 and V is TRBV27; no definite D call. Per germline, CDR1 MNHEY and CDR2 SMNVEV (reference sequence). The CDR3 consists of 13 residues. V was shortened by 6 bases and J by 4 bases, with 12 bases between the two germline ends. The CDR3 is CASSTGRTTEAFF. The CDR3 nucleotides are TGTGCCAGCAGCACTGGACGGACCACTGAAGCTTTCTTT.

V gene TRBV7-9 combines with J gene TRBJ2-2, with D tentatively TRBD1 (5 bases). The CDR3 has 15 residues. Trimming stripped 2 bases from V and 7 bases from J, with 14 bases between. CDR1 is SEHNR and CDR2 is FQNEAQ in the germline V gene (reference sequence). The CDR3 DNA reads as TGTGCCAGCAGCTTAATAAGGGGCGAGGTCGGGGAGCTGTTTTTT. It specifies CASSLIRGEVGELFF.

The chain couples TRBV7-6 to TRBJ1-2; unclear D gene. V dropped 0 bases and J dropped 7 bases, with 18 bases sitting between them. This CDR3 region has 16 residues. Germline V lookup: CDR1 SGHVS, CDR2 FNYEAQ. CDR3 nucleotide sequence: TGTGCCAGCAGCTTAGCGCTGGGAGTGGGGATCGCTGGCTACACCTTC. Amino acid sequence: CASSLALGVGIAGYTF.

This clone occurred once. The chain has TRBV21-1 and TRBJ2-7. TRBV21-1 is flagged as a pseudogene. This CDR3 is built from 13 residues. CDR3 nucleotides: TGTGCCAGCAGCAAAGCGAGCAGCTACGAGCAGTACTTC. This sequence encodes CASSKASSYEQYF.

The chain is built from TRBV5-1 and TRBJ2-7; perhaps TRBD2 as D (5 bases). The CDR3 is 14 residues long. V gave up 0 bases and J gave up 6 bases, with 13 bases separating them. Per the germline V gene, CDR1 is SGHRS and CDR2 is YFSETQ. Here the CDR3 DNA reads TGCGCCAGCAGCTTGGGAGGGAGAACCGTCGAGCAGTACTTC. Protein sequence: CASSLGGRTVEQYF.

The chain couples TRBV7-6 to TRBJ2-3; 11 nucleotides line up with TRBD2. J gave up 3 bases and V 5 bases, and 10 bases lay outside the gene matches. The CDR3 runs to 17 residues. The germline V gene has CDR1 SGHVS and CDR2 FNYEAQ. The CDR3 is CASSPAFSGRGTDTQYF. DNA for the CDR3: TGTGCCAGCAGCCCTGCTTTTAGCGGGAGGGGGACAGATACGCAGTATTTT. The variable domain in full, with the rest retrieved from reference TRBV7-6 and TRBJ2-3, is GAGVSQSPRYKVTKRGQDVALRCDPISGHVSLYWYRQALGQGPEFLTYFNYEAQQDKSGLPNDRFSAERPEGSISTLTIQRTEQRDSAMYRCASSPAFSGRGTDTQYFGPGTRLTVL.

This chain connects TRBV5-4 to TRBJ2-5, with TRBD2 identical over 7 bases. The CDR3 sequence is 15 residues long. V shed 4 bases and J 1 base; nucleotides not matched to a gene: 7. The germline CDR1 and CDR2 sequences are SGHNT and YYREEE (reference sequence). The CDR3 spells CASSQLGLTQETQYF. CDR3 in DNA: TGTGCCAGCAGCCAACTGGGACTAACCCAAGAGACCCAGTACTTC.

The CDR3 sequence: CASSSSRQGFAGNTIYF. In nucleotides, the CDR3 is TGTGCCAGCAGCTCAAGTCGACAGGGCTTCGCAGGAAACACCATATATTTT. The rearrangement joins TRBV28 to TRBJ1-3, with TRBD1 matching 7 bases. Germline-derived CDR1 and CDR2 are MDHEN and SYDVKM. V lost 6 bases and J lost 4; bases outside the gene matches: 15. This CDR3 region has 17 residues.

V gene TRBV11-2 combines with J gene TRBJ1-2, with 12 bases that match TRBD1. V gave up 3 bases and J gave up 4 bases; unmatched junction bases: 3. CDR1 and CDR2 (germline): SGHAT, FQNNGV. This CDR3 is built from 15 residues. The CDR3 DNA reads as TGTGCCAGCAGCTTGGGACAGGGGGCGGGCTATGGCTACACCTTC. Its translation: CASSLGQGAGYGYTF.

The rearrangement links TRBV19 to TRBJ1-1, with D possibly TRBD1 on 5 matching bases. The germline CDR1 and CDR2 sequences are LNHDA and SQIVND (reference sequence). The V end lost 5 bases, the J end lost 0 bases, and 13 bases lay between the germline ends. This CDR3 has 15 residues. CDR3 sequence: CASSAIRELNTEAFF. The CDR3 nucleotides are TGTGCCAGTAGTGCTATCAGGGAACTGAACACTGAAGCTTTCTTT.

This clone has a handful of counts. This chain uses TRBV13 with TRBJ2-7; 7 nucleotides align to TRBD1. V trimming: 0 bases; J trimming: 0 bases; junction bases outside the gene matches: 2. In germline, CDR1 is PRHDT, CDR2 FYEKMQ (reference sequence). This CDR3 has 15 amino acids. The CDR3 protein is CASSLGRDSSYEQYF. The CDR3 DNA sequence: TGTGCCAGCAGCTTAGGCCGGGACAGCTCCTACGAGCAGTACTTC.

The J gene is TRBJ2-2, the V gene TRBV9; D gene unclear. This CDR3 region has 15 residues. V lost 0 bases and J lost 2, with 8 bases in between. Germline-derived CDR1 and CDR2 are SGDLS and YYNGEE. Here the CDR3 DNA reads TGTGCCAGCAGCGTAGCGCTTACAAACACCGGGGAGCTGTTTTTT. The encoded protein is CASSVALTNTGELFF.

This clone was observed once. CDR3 in DNA: TGCGCCAGCAGCCCGGACCCAGGGGCCACCAACACCGGGGAGCTGTTTTTT. Its protein is CASSPDPGATNTGELFF. V and J are TRBV4-1 and TRBJ2-2, with D possibly matching TRBD1 (6 bases). This CDR3 comprises 17 residues. Trimming shortened V by 4 bases and J by 2 bases, and 17 bases separated the two germline ends. CDR1 and CDR2 (germline): MGHRA, YSYEKL.

The chain uses TRBV6-1 and TRBJ1-5; possible D gene TRBD1, 5 bases. The V gene lost 9 bases and the J gene lost 0 bases, with 15 bases spanning the gap. In germline, CDR1 is MNHNS, CDR2 SASEGT. The CDR3 is 15 amino acids. In DNA form, the CDR3 reads TGTGCCAGTTGCGGGGGAAGCGGTAGCAATCAGCCCCAGCATTTT. This sequence encodes CASCGGSGSNQPQHF.